This T cell receptor beta chain is from a study of T cells in localized non-small cell lung cancer. Data came from immunoSEQ multiplex PCR; TCRdb stores just in-frame clones and leaves some out. The sample lists about 82,000 clones, around 80% occurring once. A note on this clone: Antigen unknown.

CDR3 size: 11 residues. V was clipped by 6 bases and J by 7 bases, with 10 bases between them. Germline CDR1 SNHLY, CDR2 FYNNEI. Study outcomes and limitations: Adjacent lung exhibited a median of approximately 59 among the 100 most abundant tumor clones. Longer overall survival was seen with higher T cell density measured in blood.

The V and J genes are TRBV2 and TRBJ2-7; D may be TRBD1 (5 bases). This material consisted of PBMCs, taken before any cancer treatment. The receptor comes from a man between 40 and 69 years old with stage II squamous cell lung carcinoma. The CDR3: CASRYAGEQYF. The CDR3 nucleotides are TGTGCCAGCAGGTATGCAGGGGAGCAGTACTTC. The full variable domain, completed using reference TRBV2 and TRBJ2-7, is EPEVTQTPSHQVTQMGQEVILRCVPISNHLYFYWYRQILGQKVEFLVSFYNNEISEKSEIFDDQFSVERPDGSNFTLKIRSTKLEDSAMYFCASRYAGEQYFGPGTRLTVT.